The 32 T cell receptor beta chains below come from one sample, sequenced in a study of cytomegalovirus exposure and HLA in healthy donors. A multiplex PCR was run with 60 Vbeta primers and 13 Jbeta primers. Produced via immunoSEQ multiplex PCR; TCRdb's table is partial and in-frame only. The table has about 130,000 clones, 75% to 90% seen once; the top ten hold more than 3%. The specimen was PBMCs. The receptors originated from a male donor in good health and CMV-seronegative.

The chain employs TRBV6-5 and TRBJ1-4, with 10 positions matching TRBD1. Per the germline V gene, CDR1 is MNHEY and CDR2 is SVGAGI. With V trimmed by 3 bases and J by 7 bases, 8 bases remained unmatched. CDR3 length: 16 residues. The CDR3 coding sequence is TGTGCCAGCAGTTATGTTACAGGACAGGGGGGTGAAAAACTGTTTTTT. Protein: CASSYVTGQGGEKLFF.

J is TRBJ2-5 and V is TRBV5-1, with TRBD1 matching over 9 bases. CDR1 SGHRS and CDR2 YFSETQ come from the germline V gene. The CDR3 length is 16 residues. V shed 0 bases, J shed 10 bases, and the junction held 13 bases outside the gene matches. CDR3 DNA: TGCGCCAGCAGCTTGGGAGACACCGGGACAGGGAGTGGCCAGTACTTC. It translates to CASSLGDTGTGSGQYF.

The rearrangement joins TRBV29-1 to TRBJ1-4, with TRBD1 matching over 11 bases. Looked up from germline, CDR1 is SQVTM and CDR2 is ANQGSEA. Trimming removed 6 bases from V and 14 bases from J; junction bases left unmatched: 11. CDR3 size: 13 residues. In nucleotides, the CDR3 is TGCAGCGTACTGGACAGGGGGCCCTTCACCCTGTTTTTT. Protein sequence: CSVLDRGPFTLFF.

The chain has TRBV18 and TRBJ2-3; 10 positions agree with TRBD2. The CDR3 has 16 residues. Trimming at V came to 4 bases and at J to 1 base, leaving 5 bases not matched to a gene. CDR1 is KGHSH, CDR2 LQKENI, per germline. The DNA of the CDR3 is TGTGCCAGCTCACTTTTAGCGGGGGGCCGCACAGATACGCAGTATTTT. It codes for CASSLLAGGRTDTQYF.

This chain connects TRBV28 to TRBJ1-2, with D hard to call. The CDR3 loop spans 11 amino acids. V shed 4 bases and J shed 6 bases, with 6 bases lying between them. Germline values: CDR1 MDHEN, CDR2 SYDVKM. CDR3 sequence (DNA): TGTGCCAGCAGTTCGGTTAATGGCTACACCTTC. This translates into CASSSVNGYTF.

The count of this clone is one. This chain uses TRBV5-1 with TRBJ1-1; 7 nucleotides line up with TRBD1. Germline V gene sequence: CDR1 SGHRS, CDR2 YFSETQ. The V segment lost 1 base and the J segment 6 bases; nucleotides outside the gene matches: 9. This CDR3 contains 15 residues. The CDR3 DNA sequence: TGCGCCAGCAGCTTGTTTGGGGCAGGGGGTCCTGAAGCTTTCTTT. It codes for CASSLFGAGGPEAFF. The full variable domain, with the rest looked up from reference TRBV5-1 and TRBJ1-1, is KAGVTQTPRYLIKTRGQQVTLSCSPISGHRSVSWYQQTPGQGLQFLFEYFSETQRNKGNFPGRFSGRQFSNSRSEMNVSTLELGDSALYLCASSLFGAGGPEAFFGQGTRLTVV.

The rearrangement uses TRBV14 and TRBJ2-7; the D gene is possibly TRBD2 (5 bases). The germline V gene encodes CDR1 SGHDN and CDR2 FVKESK. This CDR3 comprises 15 residues. Trimming removed 4 bases from V and 4 bases from J, with 17 bases in between. The CDR3 DNA follows: TGTGCCAGCAGCCTTGCTCTCGGGGTGTCGTACGAGCAGTACTTC. It codes for CASSLALGVSYEQYF.

This clone has just a few counts. The V and J genes are TRBV2 and TRBJ2-7, with 10 bases matching TRBD2. From germline, CDR1 is SNHLY and CDR2 FYNNEI. The CDR3 runs to 16 residues. Trimming at V came to 0 bases and at J to 6 bases, leaving 8 bases not matched to a gene. The CDR3 region has the DNA TGTGCCAGCAGTGAAGCAAGAGCGGGGGGGACTCGCGAGCAGTACTTC. It is translated as CASSEARAGGTREQYF.

The rearrangement links TRBV6-4 to TRBJ2-1; a possible D gene is TRBD2 (6 bases). Trimming pared 0 bases from V and 7 bases from J, leaving 10 bases between. The germline V gene encodes CDR1 MRHNA and CDR2 SNTAGT. The CDR3 is made up of 14 amino acids. The CDR3 nucleotides read TGTGCCAGCAGTGACTCTGGAGGGGAAAATGAGCAGTTCTTC. Its translation: CASSDSGGENEQFF.

V gene TRBV18 combines with J gene TRBJ1-1; unclear D gene. With 1 base removed from V and 3 bases from J, the gap between germline ends came to 9 bases. The CDR3 extends over 14 amino acids. Germline CDR1 and CDR2: KGHSH and LQKENI. In DNA, the CDR3 is TGTGCCAGCTCACCACGTGACGGGTACACTGAAGCTTTCTTT. Protein sequence: CASSPRDGYTEAFF.

There are a few counts of this clone. The V gene is TRBV5-6, the J gene TRBJ2-5; 11 bases agree with TRBD2. CDR1 SGHDT and CDR2 YYEEEE come from the germline V gene. There are 17 residues in the CDR3. V shed 4 bases and J 3 bases; nucleotides not matched to a gene: 11. The CDR3 coding sequence is TGTGCCAGCAGCAGGACCAATAAGGGACTAGCGGAAGAGACCCAGTACTTC. This gives the protein CASSRTNKGLAEETQYF.

This sequence joins TRBV12-5 and TRBJ2-7, with 8 bases that match TRBD1. The germline CDR1 and CDR2 sequences are LGHNT and FRNRAP. This CDR3 comprises 17 residues. Trimming removed 5 bases from V and 3 bases from J; junction bases left unmatched: 15. The CDR3 DNA reads as TGTGCTAGTGGTGACCCCGCCGGACAGGGACCCTACTACGAGCAGTACTTC. Residues: CASGDPAGQGPYYEQYF.

This chain uses TRBV6-5 with TRBJ2-7; the D gene is possibly TRBD1 (5 bases). Germline V gives CDR1 MNHEY, CDR2 SVGAGI. The CDR3 totals 15 residues. V was pared by 7 bases and J by 4 bases, with 20 bases between. CDR3 bases: TGTGCCAGCACCCCGGTGGGGCAGTATTCTTACGAGCAGTACTTC. Protein product: CASTPVGQYSYEQYF.

The J gene is TRBJ1-1, the V gene TRBV19; no reliable D call. Trimming pared 4 bases from V and 4 bases from J, leaving 19 bases between. The CDR3 loop spans 16 amino acids. From germline, CDR1 is LNHDA and CDR2 SQIVND (reference sequence). This CDR3 is CASSTRGRGTGTEAFF. For the CDR3, the DNA is TGTGCCAGTAGTACCCGCGGGAGAGGTACGGGCACTGAAGCTTTCTTT. Based on the CDR3 plus reference TRBV19 and TRBJ1-1, the full variable domain is DGGITQSPKYLFRKEGQNVTLSCEQNLNHDAMYWYRQDPGQGLRLIYYSQIVNDFQKGDIAEGYSVSREKKESFPLTVTSAQKNPTAFYLCASSTRGRGTGTEAFFGQGTRLTVV.

V is TRBV7-2 and J is TRBJ1-1; D gene uncertain. Between the trimmed V and J ends, which lost 1 base and 3 bases, there was a span of 9 bases. The germline gives CDR1 SGHTA, CDR2 FQGNSA. This CDR3 spans 14 amino acids. CDR3 DNA: TGTGCCAGCAGCTTAGATCCAGGCGACACTGAAGCTTTCTTT. Its protein is CASSLDPGDTEAFF. The full variable domain, completed using reference TRBV7-2 and TRBJ1-1, is GAGVSQSPSNKVTEKGKDVELRCDPISGHTALYWYRQSLGQGLEFLIYFQGNSAPDKSGLPSDRFSAERTGGSVSTLTIQRTQQEDSAVYLCASSLDPGDTEAFFGQGTRLTVV.

The chain couples TRBV27 to TRBJ1-5, with 8 nucleotides matching TRBD1. V shed 7 bases, J shed 5 bases, and the junction held 4 bases outside the gene matches. Germline V lookup: CDR1 MNHEY, CDR2 SMNVEV (reference sequence). The CDR3 contains 13 residues. The CDR3 region is CASKGTGDQPQHF. The CDR3, as DNA: TGTGCCAGCAAGGGGACAGGAGATCAGCCCCAGCATTTT.

This clone was observed a single time. At one end, the junction sequence differs from germline, possibly due to a read error. The CDR3 region has the DNA TGTTCCAGCAGCTTACTCTTTAACTATGGCTACACCTTC. Amino acids: CSSSLLFNYGYTF. V is TRBV7-9 and J is TRBJ1-2; D call uncertain. Germline CDR1 is SEHNR and CDR2 is FQNEAQ (reference sequence). The CDR3 covers 13 residues.

The chain joins TRBV29-1 to TRBJ2-1; 10 positions match TRBD2. Germline lookup yields CDR1 SQVTM and CDR2 ANQGSEA. CDR3 length: 14 amino acids. Unmatched junction bases numbered 5, after V lost 3 bases and J lost 6 bases. The CDR3 reads CSVDMTSGFNEQFF. For the CDR3, the DNA is TGCAGCGTTGACATGACTAGCGGGTTCAATGAGCAGTTCTTC.

This sequence joins TRBV4-3 and TRBJ1-2, with a weak D call TRBD1 (5 bases). The CDR3 spans 18 residues. V lost 1 base to trimming and J lost 4 bases, with 22 bases between them. Germline V CDR1 and CDR2: LGHNA, YSLEER. The CDR3 nucleotides read TGCGCCAGCAGCCAAGGACGGGCCGGGGCGGGATCCATCTATGGCTACACCTTC. This codes for CASSQGRAGAGSIYGYTF.

This clone has a handful of counts. The rearrangement uses TRBV15 and TRBJ1-1; unclear D gene. Germline V gene sequence: CDR1 LNHNV, CDR2 YYDKDF (reference sequence). This CDR3 is 15 amino acids long. The V end lost 1 base, the J end lost 0 bases, and 9 bases lay between the germline ends. CDR3 residues: CATSRVEGMNTEAFF. CDR3 in DNA: TGTGCCACCAGCAGAGTCGAGGGAATGAACACTGAAGCTTTCTTT.

The CDR3 bases are TGTGCCTGGAGTGCTGACAGGGCTAGCACAGATACGCAGTATTTT. Translated, it gives CAWSADRASTDTQYF. The gene calls are TRBV30 and TRBJ2-3; 7 bases agree with TRBD1. The CDR3 is made up of 15 amino acids. Trimming cost V 1 base and J 0 bases; bases outside gene matches: 4. Per the germline V gene, CDR1 is GTSNPN and CDR2 is SVGIG (reference sequence).

This chain connects TRBV12-5 to TRBJ2-3, with 9 bases lining up with TRBD2. CDR3 length: 18 residues. Germline CDR1 LGHNT, CDR2 FRNRAP. Trimming removed 5 bases from V and 5 bases from J; junction bases left unmatched: 17. CDR3 amino acids: CASGLRHQLGLAVDTQYF. The CDR3 region has the DNA TGTGCTAGTGGTCTCCGACACCAACTGGGACTAGCAGTAGATACGCAGTATTTT.

The CDR3 nucleotides read TGTGCCAGCTCACCACCGGGACTGATGAATTCACCCCTCCACTTT. This encodes CASSPPGLMNSPLHF. The chain carries TRBV18 and TRBJ1-6; D is perhaps TRBD1 (5 bases). There are 15 residues in the CDR3. With 0 bases removed from V and 7 bases from J, the gap between germline ends came to 10 bases. The germline V gene encodes CDR1 KGHSH and CDR2 LQKENI.

The sample holds a few counts of this clone. The chain is built from TRBV7-2 and TRBJ2-1; TRBD2 matches 7 bases. CDR3 size: 14 residues. Trimming cost V 5 bases and J 7 bases; bases outside gene matches: 8. Germline loops: CDR1 SGHTA, CDR2 FQGNSA. Written as DNA, the CDR3 is TGTGCCAGCAGCACAAGCGGGGCCAAAAATGAGCAGTTCTTC. Its protein product is CASSTSGAKNEQFF.

J is TRBJ2-6 and V is TRBV10-3; TRBD2 matches at 11 bases. V trimming: 11 bases; J trimming: 0 bases; junction bases outside the gene matches: 6. Per germline, CDR1 ENHRY and CDR2 SYGVKD. The CDR3 has 16 amino acids. CDR3 sequence: CASTGTSGSGANVLTF. As DNA, the CDR3 is TGTGCCTCCACCGGGACTAGCGGCTCTGGGGCCAACGTCCTGACTTTC.

The chain links TRBV18 to TRBJ2-1, with TRBD1 matching over 9 bases. Losses at the gene ends were 6 bases for V and 5 bases for J; bases not matched to a gene: 5. Germline CDR1 reads KGHSH; CDR2 reads LQKENI. CDR3 length: 14 amino acids. CDR3 coding DNA: TGTGCCAGCTCTACAGGGGGCACAAACAATGAGCAGTTCTTC. Translation: CASSTGGTNNEQFF.

This chain joins TRBV5-4 and TRBJ1-1; D unresolved. The V end lost 0 bases, the J end lost 2 bases, and 11 bases lay between the germline ends. Per the germline V gene, CDR1 is SGHNT and CDR2 is YYREEE (reference sequence). CDR3 length equals 15 residues. The chain's CDR3 is CASSLDAATNTEAFF. The CDR3 DNA sequence: TGTGCCAGCAGCTTGGACGCGGCTACAAACACTGAAGCTTTCTTT.

This chain uses TRBV4-2 with TRBJ2-1, with 11 bases lining up with TRBD2. This CDR3 comprises 16 residues. Germline CDR1 LGHNA, CDR2 YNFKEQ. After removal of 0 bases from V and 9 bases from J, the junction contained 7 bases not matched to a gene. The CDR3 DNA reads as TGTGCCAGCAGCCAAGACCTAGCGGGGGGAGAGGTTGAGCAGTTCTTC. Amino acid sequence: CASSQDLAGGEVEQFF.

This clone was detected a few times. The V call is TRBV4-2, the J call TRBJ2-5; 9 bases map to TRBD2. Looked up from germline, CDR1 is LGHNA and CDR2 is YNFKEQ. V trimming: 1 base; J trimming: 3 bases; junction bases outside the gene matches: 15. The CDR3 is 19 amino acids. The CDR3 spells CASSQVMVAGDGEKETQYF. CDR3 DNA sequence: TGTGCCAGCAGCCAAGTCATGGTAGCGGGGGATGGGGAGAAAGAGACCCAGTACTTC.

This chain connects TRBV6-5 to TRBJ2-7, with TRBD1 as a possible D gene (5 bases). Trimming stripped 0 bases from V and 0 bases from J, with 9 bases between. Germline V gene sequence: CDR1 MNHEY, CDR2 SVGAGI. The CDR3 has 15 residues. The CDR3 sequence: CASSYSGDISYEQYF. CDR3 DNA sequence: TGTGCCAGCAGTTACTCAGGGGATATCTCCTACGAGCAGTACTTC.

This clone was seen only a few times. J is TRBJ2-4 and V is TRBV14; D unclear. V was trimmed by 3 bases and J by 5 bases, leaving 17 bases between them. Looked up from germline, CDR1 is SGHDN and CDR2 is FVKESK. The CDR3 has 16 amino acids. CDR3 region: CASSHGRWLGQNIQYF. The CDR3 nucleotides are TGTGCCAGCAGCCACGGCCGGTGGCTAGGCCAAAACATTCAGTACTTC.

This clone was recorded only once. The rearrangement joins TRBV27 to TRBJ1-1; D is perhaps TRBD1 (6 bases). CDR1 is MNHEY, CDR2 SMNVEV, per germline (reference sequence). The CDR3 extends over 14 amino acids. Trimming shortened V by 6 bases and J by 0 bases, and 11 bases separated the two germline ends. The DNA of the CDR3 is TGTGCCAGCAGGCCGGGACACCTGAACACTGAAGCTTTCTTT. Translation: CASRPGHLNTEAFF.